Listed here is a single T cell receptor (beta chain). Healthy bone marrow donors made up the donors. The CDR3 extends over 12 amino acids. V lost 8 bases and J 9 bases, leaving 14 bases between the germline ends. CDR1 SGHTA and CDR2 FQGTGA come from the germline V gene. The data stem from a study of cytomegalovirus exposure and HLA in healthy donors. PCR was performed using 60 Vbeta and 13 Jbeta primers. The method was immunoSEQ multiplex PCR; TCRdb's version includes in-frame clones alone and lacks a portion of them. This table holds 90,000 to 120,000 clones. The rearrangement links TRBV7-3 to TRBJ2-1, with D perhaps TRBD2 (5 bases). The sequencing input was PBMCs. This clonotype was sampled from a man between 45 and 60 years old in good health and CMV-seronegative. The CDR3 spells CASGQREGEQFF. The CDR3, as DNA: TGTGCCAGCGGCCAAAGAGAGGGTGAGCAGTTCTTC.